This TCR beta chain stems from a study of CD4 and CD8 cells across lung adenocarcinoma regions. This CDR3 region has 12 residues. The germline CDR1 and CDR2 sequences are MNHNS and SASEGT. The patients had localized lung adenocarcinoma, a non-small cell subtype. The count of this clonotype is one. A read error may account for a junction end that differs from germline. From the PCR reads, TCRdb called clonotypes with MiXCR, one entry per CDR3 protein. Of around 15,000 distinct CDR3 sequences in the sample, over 50% are singletons; the top ten hold 30% to 35%. The sequence derives from a female donor with lung adenocarcinoma. The CD4 and CD8 labels of this study may be unreliable. Sample: CD8+ T cells from the center of a lung tumor. V is TRBV6-1 and J is TRBJ2-3; D gene ambiguous. The CDR3 reads CASAREADTQYF. The CDR3 region has the DNA TGTGCCAGCGCCCGTGAGGCAGATACGCAGTACTTT.